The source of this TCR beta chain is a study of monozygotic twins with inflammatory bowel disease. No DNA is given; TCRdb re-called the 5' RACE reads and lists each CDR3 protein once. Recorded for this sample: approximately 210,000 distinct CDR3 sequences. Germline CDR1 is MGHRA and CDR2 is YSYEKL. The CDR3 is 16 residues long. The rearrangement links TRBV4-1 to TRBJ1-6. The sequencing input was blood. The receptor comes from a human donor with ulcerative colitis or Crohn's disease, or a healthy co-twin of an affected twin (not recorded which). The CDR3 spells CASSQDSAGRRSPLHF.